This T cell receptor beta chain appears in the sequencing data of a study of T cells in Graves' hyperthyroidism and ophthalmopathy. Study information: Any treatment followed the collection of peripheral blood at initial diagnosis. Study-wide results and limits: Peripheral blood also featured most of the thyroid clonotypes expanded above 0.001.

This CDR3 contains 17 residues. Germline CDR1 reads SGHAT; CDR2 reads FQNNGV. V lost 0 bases to trimming and J lost 5 bases; unmatched junction nucleotides: 6. The hyperthyroidism patients had all been newly diagnosed, and their disease duration was under 2 months. Their ages ranged from 18 to 65 years. There were TCR beta CDR3 regions amplified from RNA transcripts. First-round RT-PCR with HTBI primers amplified the TCR CDR3 region. TCRdb reprocessed the multiplex PCR reads with MiXCR, giving one entry per CDR3 protein. The table has under 700,000 distinct CDR3 sequences, roughly a sixth seen once. Only a few counts were recorded for this clonotype. No antigen is known for it.

The sequence was collected from a woman under 30 with Graves' hyperthyroidism. The chain is built from TRBV11-2 and TRBJ2-5, with 13 nucleotides matching TRBD2. The sample was blood. The CDR3, as DNA: TGTGCCAGCAGCTTAGAGACTAGCGGGGGGTCTTGGGAGACCCAGTACTTC. It specifies CASSLETSGGSWETQYF.